The following is a T cell receptor beta chain sequence with its context. Germline CDR1 is SGDLS and CDR2 is YYNGEE. There are 14 residues in the CDR3. V lost 1 base and J 3 bases, leaving 7 bases between the germline ends. The data derive from a study of blood T cell repertoires in COVID-19. At the level of the study: Material from acute and convalescent COVID-19 was sourced from the United States, Italy and Spain. Sources were T cells, B-cell-depleted T cells, or PBMCs; the material itself was cDNA or gDNA.

As handled by the study authors: The authors estimated nucleated cell counts from reference gene primer amplification. Assay: immunoSEQ multiplex PCR; the TCRdb copy retains only in-frame clones and omits some. The V and J calls and the clone size are those of that table, but D and trimming were determined from the DNA. Of approximately 120,000 clones in the sample, about three quarters are singletons; the top ten hold almost 4.5%. The specimen sequenced was peripheral blood. The V call is TRBV9, the J call TRBJ2-2, with D possibly being TRBD2 (5 bases). The TCR originated in a human donor in a cohort sampled during active or convalescent COVID-19. The CDR3 region is CASSVWRDTGELFF. CDR3 sequence (DNA): TGTGCCAGCAGCGTATGGCGGGACACCGGGGAGCTGTTTTTT.